These 22 T cell receptor beta chains share one sample of origin, sequenced in a study of shared clonotypes between healthy human individuals. Selected positively for CCR7 and CD45RO-negative, naive CD8 cells excluded terminally differentiated effector memory CD45RA+ cells. Sequencing used immunoSEQ multiplex PCR; TCRdb keeps in-frame clones, though not all of them. The sample comprises about 1,800,000 clones, less than 95% of which are singletons, and under 1.5% rests with the top ten. The sequenced sample consisted of naive CD8+ T cells sorted from blood. The source of these receptors is a young man in good health.

The rearrangement uses TRBV10-2 and TRBJ2-3; 8 nucleotides match TRBD2. Looked up from germline, CDR1 is WSHSY and CDR2 is SAAADI. With 1 base clipped from V and 3 bases from J, the junction kept 3 bases outside the gene matches. The CDR3 is made up of 15 amino acids. The CDR3 coding sequence is TGCGCCAGCAGTGAGTTGGCTAGCGGGACAGATACGCAGTATTTT. This encodes CASSELASGTDTQYF.

The chain has TRBV10-2 and TRBJ1-3; a possible D gene is TRBD1 (6 bases). The CDR3 covers 14 residues. V gave up 7 bases and J gave up 2 bases, with 12 bases separating them. In germline, CDR1 is WSHSY, CDR2 SAAADI. This CDR3 reads CASKGAGAGNTIYF. The DNA for the CDR3 is TGCGCCAGCAAAGGGGCAGGGGCTGGAAACACCATATATTTT.

The chain links TRBV5-6 to TRBJ2-5, with 10 bases identical to TRBD1. V was pared by 3 bases and J by 4 bases, with 3 bases of the junction left unmatched. Germline lookup yields CDR1 SGHDT and CDR2 YYEEEE. This CDR3 is built from 14 residues. The chain's CDR3 is CASSSRDRGETQYF. In nucleotides, the CDR3 is TGTGCCAGCAGCTCCCGGGACAGGGGAGAGACCCAGTACTTC.

The V gene is TRBV19, the J gene TRBJ2-4; a weak D match, TRBD1 (6 bases). CDR3 size: 17 residues. The V gene's germline CDR1 is LNHDA and CDR2 SQIVND (reference sequence). V was pared by 5 bases and J by 4 bases, with 21 bases between. The CDR3 sequence: CASSPYLGGRPKNIQYF. The CDR3 region has the DNA TGTGCCAGTAGTCCCTACCTTGGGGGCAGGCCTAAAAACATTCAGTACTTC. Supplemented by reference TRBV19 and TRBJ2-4, the full variable domain reads DGGITQSPKYLFRKEGQNVTLSCEQNLNHDAMYWYRQDPGQGLRLIYYSQIVNDFQKGDIAEGYSVSREKKESFPLTVTSAQKNPTAFYLCASSPYLGGRPKNIQYFGAGTRLSVL.

V and J are TRBV4-1 and TRBJ2-7, with D possibly TRBD1 on 5 matching bases. The germline V gene encodes CDR1 MGHRA and CDR2 YSYEKL. V lost 4 bases to trimming and J lost 5 bases, with 18 bases between them. This CDR3 contains 15 residues. Here the CDR3 DNA reads TGCGCCAGCAGCCCCAAGGGGTCCAGGGTAGACGAGCAGTACTTC. This codes for CASSPKGSRVDEQYF.

This chain connects TRBV30 to TRBJ1-2; D is unresolved. CDR1 and CDR2 from the germline V gene are GTSNPN and SVGIG (reference sequence). This CDR3 has 13 residues. V lost 5 bases and J lost 2, with 12 bases in between. The CDR3 reads CAWDQTGNYGYTF. CDR3 DNA: TGTGCCTGGGACCAAACGGGGAACTATGGCTACACCTTC.

The chain combines TRBV28 with TRBJ2-5; D might be TRBD1 (5 bases). Between the trimmed V and J ends, which lost 3 bases and 5 bases, there was a span of 16 bases. Germline V lookup: CDR1 MDHEN, CDR2 SYDVKM. CDR3 size: 15 residues. The DNA of the CDR3 is TGTGCCAGCAGTTTTGGTCCAGGGTTGGAGGAGACCCAGTACTTC. It specifies CASSFGPGLEETQYF. The whole variable domain, remainder taken from reference TRBV28 and TRBJ2-5, is DVKVTQSSRYLVKRTGEKVFLECVQDMDHENMFWYRQDPGLGLRLIYFSYDVKMKEKGDIPEGYSVSREKKERFSLILESASTNQTSMYLCASSFGPGLEETQYFGPGTRLLVL.

V gene TRBV7-6 combines with J gene TRBJ2-3; 9 bases map to TRBD2. CDR1 is SGHVS, CDR2 FNYEAQ, per germline. Germline trimming cut 0 bases from V and 0 bases from J; bases unmatched to any gene: 13. The CDR3 runs to 20 residues. CDR3: CASSLASLAGPPFSTDTQYF. CDR3 DNA: TGTGCCAGCAGCTTAGCCTCGCTAGCGGGGCCCCCCTTTAGCACAGATACGCAGTATTTT.

The chain combines TRBV7-9 with TRBJ2-7, with D unclear. With 1 base removed from V and 7 bases from J, the gap between germline ends came to 11 bases. The CDR3 sequence is 13 residues long. CDR1 and CDR2 (germline): SEHNR, FQNEAQ (reference sequence). The DNA of the CDR3 is TGTGCCAGCAGCTTAGGTCGGTGGGCTGAGCAGTACTTC. Protein sequence: CASSLGRWAEQYF. Filled out from reference TRBV7-9 and TRBJ2-7, the complete variable domain reads DTGVSQNPRHKITKRGQNVTFRCDPISEHNRLYWYRQTLGQGPEFLTYFQNEAQLEKSRLLSDRFSAERPKGSFSTLEIQRTEQGDSAMYLCASSLGRWAEQYFGPGTRLTVT.

This chain connects TRBV5-4 to TRBJ2-2; D is ambiguous. V was clipped by 3 bases and J by 7 bases, with 7 bases between them. This CDR3 has 12 residues. Germline CDR1 reads SGHNT; CDR2 reads YYREEE (reference sequence). CDR3 DNA sequence: TGTGCCAGCAGCTCGGTGGGCGGGGAGCTGTTTTTT. Its translation: CASSSVGGELFF.

J is TRBJ2-5 and V is TRBV2, with 7 bases that match TRBD2. This CDR3 region has 13 residues. The germline V gene encodes CDR1 SNHLY and CDR2 FYNNEI. V lost 3 bases, J lost 5 bases, and 3 bases stayed unmatched. CDR3 sequence (DNA): TGTGCCAGCAGTGATGGGGGGGTGGAGACCCAGTACTTC. The encoded protein is CASSDGGVETQYF.

This chain connects TRBV6-1 to TRBJ2-7; 7 nucleotides match TRBD1. With V trimmed by 2 bases and J by 7 bases, 17 bases remained unmatched. Germline assignment: CDR1 MNHNS and CDR2 SASEGT. This CDR3 contains 17 residues. CDR3 in DNA: TGTGCCAGCAGTGAACGGGAACAGGGGTTGATGAATAAAGAGCAGTACTTC. This encodes CASSEREQGLMNKEQYF.

The rearrangement uses TRBV10-3 and TRBJ1-3; no firm D call. Trimming pared 10 bases from V and 5 bases from J, leaving 12 bases between. The germline V gene has CDR1 ENHRY and CDR2 SYGVKD. This CDR3 comprises 12 residues. CDR3 sequence (DNA): TGTGCCAGCAGCATCGATAGAAACACCATATATTTT. Its translation: CASSIDRNTIYF.

This clone was counted only a few times. Other nucleotide sequences from this sample produce the same CDR3. The chain couples TRBV5-6 to TRBJ1-5; D perhaps matches TRBD1 (6 bases). The CDR3 is made up of 14 amino acids. V lost 2 bases and J 6 bases, leaving 12 bases between the germline ends. Germline V gene sequence: CDR1 SGHDT, CDR2 YYEEEE. The CDR3 loop reads CASSLGGIGQPQHF. The CDR3, as DNA: TGTGCCAGCAGCTTAGGGGGGATCGGTCAGCCCCAGCATTTT.

The chain recombines TRBV7-9 with TRBJ1-3; D not resolved. Germline CDR1 SEHNR, CDR2 FQNEAQ (reference sequence). The CDR3 runs to 13 residues. The ends were cut back, 4 bases at V and 6 bases at J, with 10 bases in the middle. In DNA, the CDR3 is TGTGCCAGCAGCTCCCCGGACGAAAACACCATATATTTT. Protein sequence: CASSSPDENTIYF.

The J gene is TRBJ2-5, the V gene TRBV4-3; D possibly corresponds to TRBD2 (6 bases). The V end lost 1 base, the J end lost 1 base, and 10 bases lay between the germline ends. Looked up from germline, CDR1 is LGHNA and CDR2 is YSLEER. The CDR3 length is 15 residues. The chain's CDR3 is CASSQAWDFQETQYF. CDR3 sequence (DNA): TGCGCCAGCAGCCAAGCCTGGGACTTCCAAGAGACCCAGTACTTC.

With regard to this clone: Within the sample, other DNA sequences also encode this same CDR3. The rearrangement joins TRBV27 to TRBJ1-5, with TRBD1 as a possible D gene (5 bases). V dropped 0 bases and J dropped 3 bases, with 6 bases sitting between them. The CDR3 consists of 14 residues. CDR1 is MNHEY, CDR2 SMNVEV, per germline (reference sequence). The CDR3 protein is CASSLSGVNQPQHF. The CDR3 nucleotides read TGTGCCAGCAGTTTATCGGGGGTCAATCAGCCCCAGCATTTT.

V and J are TRBV5-1 and TRBJ2-7; 8 nucleotides align to TRBD1. The CDR3 has 15 amino acids. Per germline, CDR1 SGHRS and CDR2 YFSETQ. With V trimmed by 3 bases and J by 2 bases, 7 bases remained unmatched. The CDR3 loop reads CASSYRQGTPYEQYF. The CDR3 DNA sequence: TGCGCCAGCAGCTACAGACAGGGGACCCCCTACGAGCAGTACTTC.

This rearrangement joins TRBV7-9 to TRBJ2-1; D is unclear. The CDR3 is 15 residues long. Germline CDR1 reads SEHNR; CDR2 reads FQNEAQ (reference sequence). Trimming shortened V by 5 bases and J by 3 bases, and 14 bases separated the two germline ends. CDR3 amino acids: CASSLLDKLYNEQFF. The CDR3, as DNA: TGTGCCAGCAGCCTCCTCGACAAGCTCTACAATGAGCAGTTCTTC.

Of note for this clone: This CDR3 is also generated by other DNA sequences in the sample. V is TRBV2 and J is TRBJ1-1; D unresolved. The germline CDR1 and CDR2 sequences are SNHLY and FYNNEI. CDR3 length: 12 residues. V lost 7 bases to trimming and J lost 1 base, with 7 bases between them. CDR3: CASISGNTEAFF. The CDR3 DNA sequence: TGTGCCAGCATATCGGGGAACACTGAAGCTTTCTTT.

The chain has TRBV6-5 and TRBJ1-2, with D perhaps TRBD1 (6 bases). This CDR3 is 14 amino acids long. Per germline, CDR1 MNHEY and CDR2 SVGAGI. V lost 2 bases and J lost 6, with 13 bases in between. The CDR3 nucleotides are TGTGCCAGCAGTTACGTCGGGGCAGGGGATGGCTACACCTTC. This gives the protein CASSYVGAGDGYTF.

The J gene is TRBJ2-2, the V gene TRBV7-9; 12 bases align to TRBD2. The CDR3 runs 18 residues. The J segment lost 1 base and the V segment lost 5 bases, leaving 8 bases of the junction unmatched. CDR1 is SEHNR, CDR2 FQNEAQ, per germline (reference sequence). CDR3 in DNA: TGTGCCAGCAGCCCTAGCGGGAGGGCTGCGATGAACACCGGGGAGCTGTTTTTT. Translation gives CASSPSGRAAMNTGELFF.